This T cell receptor beta chain was profiled in a study of T cell repertoires in cytomegalovirus infection. At the level of the study: Shared public TCR beta signatures pointed to both CMV infection and a matching HLA type.

Comments on this clonotype: Its target is not known.

The CDR3 totals 15 residues. Germline CDR1 is MNHEY and CDR2 is SVGEGT. Trimming took 2 bases from V and 3 from J, leaving 11 bases between them. MiXCR, applied by TCRdb to the reads, yields one record per CDR3 protein. The table lists roughly 160,000 distinct CDR3 sequences, about a fifth of them singletons. General study results and limits: CMV-specific TCR beta clonotypes restricted by HLA-C were the ones dominating the ex vivo response.

V and J are TRBV6-2 or TRBV6-3 and TRBJ2-1, with D possibly being TRBD2 (6 bases). This sequence was found in a human donor in good health (CMV status not recorded). Some clones in this sample may be carry-over from other donors' samples. Sequenced here: CD8+ T cells from cultured PBMCs, sampled from culture after CMV antigen stimulation. The CDR3 nucleotides read TGTGCCAGCAGTTACGGGACTGCGGGCTACAATGAGCAGTTCTTC. Translation gives CASSYGTAGYNEQFF.